Listed below are T cell receptor beta chains from one sample, sequenced in a study of T cell responses to AZD1222 COVID-19 vaccine. Repertoires were generated with immunoSEQ multiplex PCR, while TCRdb's copy carries only in-frame clones and drops some. The table records over 100,000 clones, about 90% of them present only once. Sequenced here: peripheral blood, sampled on day 0 of AZD1222 vaccination. These receptors all come from an adult in good health. CDR3s include the opening cysteine and the closing phenylalanine or tryptophan. A D gene is named only where the DNA matches it firmly. Size is omitted from some rows. Given values are once, few, many or a class for expanded clones.

D gene	V gene	J gene	clone size	CDR3 protein	CDR3 DNA
NA	TRBV7-3	TRBJ1-1	NA	CASSLPGTEAFF	TGTGCCAGCAGCCTACCTGGCACTGAAGCTTTCTTT
NA	TRBV7-9	TRBJ2-3	NA	CASSLPGSTDTQYF	TGTGCCAGCAGCTTGCCAGGAAGCACAGATACGCAGTATTTT
NA	TRBV7-2	TRBJ2-7	NA	CASSLFGRGYEQYF	TGTGCCAGCAGCTTATTTGGCAGGGGTTACGAGCAGTACTTC
NA	TRBV6-1	TRBJ1-5	NA	CASSRDGYSNQPQHF	TGTGCCAGCAGTAGAGACGGATATAGCAATCAGCCCCAGCATTTT
TRBD2	TRBV9	TRBJ2-1	NA	CASSVVAGGNNEQFF	TGTGCCAGCAGCGTAGTAGCGGGGGGGAACAATGAGCAGTTCTTC
NA	TRBV30	TRBJ2-1	NA	CAWSRTRGSSSEQFF	TGTGCCTGGAGTCGGACTAGGGGGTCGTCAAGTGAGCAGTTCTTC
TRBD2	TRBV7-6	TRBJ2-7	once	CASSLRPPSGTYEQYF	TGTGCCAGCAGCTTACGCCCCCCTAGCGGGACCTACGAGCAGTACTTC
TRBD1	TRBV28	TRBJ1-4	NA	CASKKQQGREEKLFF	TGTGCCAGCAAGAAACAACAGGGGAGGGAAGAAAAACTGTTTTTT
NA	TRBV27	TRBJ1-2	NA	CASSLSPLATRSGYTF	TGTGCCAGCAGTTTATCGCCCCTGGCCACGCGCTCTGGCTACACCTTC
NA	TRBV19	TRBJ1-2	NA	CASSARDGANYGYTF	TGTGCCAGTAGTGCCCGGGACGGTGCTAACTATGGCTACACCTTC
NA	TRBV20-1	TRBJ2-5	NA	CSARVPETQYF	TGCAGTGCTAGAGTCCCAGAGACCCAGTACTTC
TRBD2	TRBV7-9	TRBJ2-5	NA	CASSPGTSGGPRETQYF	TGTGCCAGCAGCCCAGGGACTAGCGGGGGTCCAAGGGAGACCCAGTACTTC
NA	TRBV7-9	TRBJ2-1	once	CASSLGQGNNEQFF	TGTGCCAGCAGCTTAGGGCAGGGAAACAATGAGCAGTTCTTC
TRBD1	TRBV6-5	TRBJ1-2	NA	CASTYRGRGYTF	TGTGCCAGCACCTACAGGGGACGTGGCTACACCTTC
NA	TRBV10-3	TRBJ2-7	NA	CAISDRDRSSYEQYF	TGTGCCATCAGTGACCGGGACCGTTCTTCCTACGAGCAGTACTTC
TRBD1	TRBV7-3	TRBJ1-6	NA	CASSLNAGQVSPLHF	TGTGCCAGCAGCCTCAACGCCGGACAGGTTTCACCCCTCCACTTT
NA	TRBV13	TRBJ2-5	NA	CASSWRGGGKTQYF	TGTGCCAGCAGCTGGAGGGGGGGCGGAAAGACCCAGTACTTC
NA	TRBV27	TRBJ1-1	NA	CASRLGNTEAFF	TGTGCCAGCAGGTTGGGAAACACTGAAGCTTTCTTT